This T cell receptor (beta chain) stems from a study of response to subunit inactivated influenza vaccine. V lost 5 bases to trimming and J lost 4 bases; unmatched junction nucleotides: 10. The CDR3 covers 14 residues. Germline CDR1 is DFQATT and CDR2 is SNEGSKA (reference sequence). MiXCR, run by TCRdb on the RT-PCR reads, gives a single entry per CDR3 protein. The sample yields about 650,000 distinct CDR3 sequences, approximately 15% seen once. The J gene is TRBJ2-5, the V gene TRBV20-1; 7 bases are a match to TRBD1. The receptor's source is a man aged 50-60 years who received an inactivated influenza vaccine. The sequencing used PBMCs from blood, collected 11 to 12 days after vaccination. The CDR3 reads CSARPTGPRETQYF. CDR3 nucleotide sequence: TGCAGTGCTCGACCGACAGGGCCCAGAGAGACCCAGTACTTC.